The 32 T cell receptor beta chains presented below share a single source sample, sequenced in a study of blood T cell repertoires in COVID-19. TCRdb keeps only in-frame clones here, not all; method: immunoSEQ multiplex PCR. The profile shows approximately 230,000 clones, approximately 90% of them singletons. Sequenced sample: PBMCs or T cells enriched from blood (not recorded which). Every receptor here comes from a man between 35 and 55 years old who had recovered from COVID-19.

This chain connects TRBV5-1 to TRBJ1-4; TRBD1 matches at 9 bases. Germline V CDR1 and CDR2: SGHRS, YFSETQ. J was trimmed by 8 bases and V by 4 bases; bases with no gene match: 9. This CDR3 comprises 15 residues. The CDR3 sequence is CASSMDGTGREKLFF. The CDR3 nucleotides are TGCGCCAGCAGCATGGACGGGACAGGGCGGGAAAAACTGTTTTTT.

The chain couples TRBV10-3 to TRBJ2-7, with 7 bases that match TRBD1. Per the germline V gene, CDR1 is ENHRY and CDR2 is SYGVKD. The CDR3 extends over 13 amino acids. V dropped 4 bases and J dropped 6; count of bases not matched to a gene: 6. DNA of the CDR3: TGTGCCATCAGTGGAGACAGGACAGGCGAGCAGTACTTC. Translation: CAISGDRTGEQYF.

The chain joins TRBV10-3 to TRBJ1-2, with no clear D. V shed 8 bases and J shed 2 bases, with 18 bases lying between them. CDR3 size: 15 residues. Per the germline V gene, CDR1 is ENHRY and CDR2 is SYGVKD. The CDR3 DNA sequence: TGTGCCATCCCCAAAGACAAACTCGCCAACTATGGCTACACCTTC. It encodes CAIPKDKLANYGYTF.

The chain uses TRBV9 and TRBJ1-5; TRBD1 is a possible D gene (6 bases). V gave up 7 bases and J gave up 6 bases, with 23 bases separating them. The CDR3 runs 16 residues. Germline V gives CDR1 SGDLS, CDR2 YYNGEE. In nucleotides, the CDR3 is TGTGCCAGCCCCCTCCCCCCGGGACATGAAACTCAGCCCCAGCATTTT. It yields the protein CASPLPPGHETQPQHF.

This clone is a singleton in its sample. This chain joins TRBV7-2 and TRBJ2-1; 7 bases line up with TRBD1. V shed 3 bases and J 0 bases; nucleotides not matched to a gene: 2. Germline V CDR1 and CDR2: SGHTA, FQGNSA. The CDR3 consists of 15 residues. Written as DNA, the CDR3 is TGTGCCAGCAGCTTTTACAGGGGCTCCTACAATGAGCAGTTCTTC. Its protein is CASSFYRGSYNEQFF.

The rearrangement joins TRBV12-3 or TRBV12-4 to TRBJ2-4; TRBD1 is a possible D gene (5 bases). This CDR3 contains 11 residues. The V and J ends lost 7 bases and 10 bases respectively, with 11 bases between them. The CDR3 region has the DNA TGTGCCAGCACAGCATCAGGGATTCAGTACTTC. Residues: CASTASGIQYF.

The V call is TRBV7-2, the J call TRBJ1-5; D may be TRBD1 (6 bases). Germline CDR1 SGHTA, CDR2 FQGNSA. This CDR3 is 19 amino acids long. V was trimmed by 0 bases and J by 4 bases, leaving 22 bases between them. This chain's CDR3 is CASSLALAGDDLLNQPQHF. CDR3 DNA sequence: TGTGCCAGCAGCTTAGCGTTGGCAGGGGACGACCTCCTAAATCAGCCCCAGCATTTT.

The gene calls are TRBV2 and TRBJ1-3, with D unresolved. The CDR3 sequence is 15 residues long. From germline, CDR1 is SNHLY and CDR2 FYNNEI. Trimming pared 2 bases from V and 1 base from J, leaving 9 bases between. The CDR3 spells CASSEIRGSGNTIYF. CDR3 DNA sequence: TGTGCCAGCAGTGAAATTCGGGGATCTGGAAACACCATATATTTT.

The chain carries TRBV9 and TRBJ1-3, with a possible D match to TRBD1 (6 bases). The CDR3 loop spans 14 amino acids. In germline, CDR1 is SGDLS, CDR2 YYNGEE. Trimming removed 3 bases from V and 4 bases from J, with 11 bases in between. CDR3 nucleotide sequence: TGTGCCAGCAGCGCGAGACAGGAGGGAAACACCATATATTTT. Translation gives CASSARQEGNTIYF.

The gene calls are TRBV28 and TRBJ2-7; TRBD2 is a possible D gene (6 bases). Germline V gene sequence: CDR1 MDHEN, CDR2 SYDVKM. V was shortened by 10 bases and J by 0 bases, with 16 bases between the two germline ends. The CDR3 loop spans 14 amino acids. The CDR3 DNA is TGTGCCATACCGGAGGGGTCAACCTCCTACGAGCAGTACTTC. Residues: CAIPEGSTSYEQYF.

The sample holds one count of this clone. The chain is built from TRBV6-4 and TRBJ2-2, with TRBD2 identical over 10 bases. CDR1 is MRHNA and CDR2 is SNTAGT in the germline V gene. This CDR3 contains 16 residues. Trimming at V came to 2 bases and at J to 5 bases, leaving 5 bases not matched to a gene. DNA of the CDR3: TGTGCCAGCAGTGACGTAGCGGGGGGACCTACCGGGGAGCTGTTTTTT. Translation gives CASSDVAGGPTGELFF.

The J gene is TRBJ2-7, the V gene TRBV19, with 11 bases fitting TRBD1. CDR1 and CDR2 from the germline V gene are LNHDA and SQIVND (reference sequence). This CDR3 is built from 15 residues. The J segment lost 1 base and the V segment lost 7 bases, leaving 6 bases of the junction unmatched. Written as DNA, the CDR3 is TGTGCCAGTACCCAAGGACAGGGGGCGTCCTACGAGCAGTACTTC. Translating gives CASTQGQGASYEQYF.

This clone was seen a single time. The chain links TRBV18 to TRBJ2-1; 12 bases match TRBD2. J lost 1 base, V lost 3 bases, and 1 base had no gene match. Germline V gene lookup returns CDR1 KGHSH and CDR2 LQKENI. The CDR3 spans 16 residues. The CDR3 nucleotides are TGTGCCAGCTCACCGGGGACTAGCGGGTCCTACAATGAGCAGTTCTTC. It encodes CASSPGTSGSYNEQFF.

The chain couples TRBV18 to TRBJ2-5; tentative D call: TRBD2 (5 bases). Trimming pared 2 bases from V and 3 bases from J, leaving 16 bases between. The length of the CDR3 is 16 residues. Looked up from germline, CDR1 is KGHSH and CDR2 is LQKENI. The CDR3 is CASSPFTRTGKETQYF. The DNA of the CDR3 is TGTGCCAGCTCACCATTCACGCGGACTGGAAAAGAGACCCAGTACTTC.

The rearrangement joins TRBV6-5 to TRBJ1-5; no reliable D call. This CDR3 has 13 residues. CDR1 is MNHEY, CDR2 SVGAGI, per germline. V was shortened by 7 bases and J by 6 bases, with 13 bases between the two germline ends. CDR3 DNA sequence: TGTGCCAGCACCCAGCGCTCTGGTCAGCCCCAGCATTTT. This translates into CASTQRSGQPQHF.

The chain recombines TRBV10-3 with TRBJ2-5; D uncertain. From germline, CDR1 is ENHRY and CDR2 SYGVKD. There are 12 residues in the CDR3. V lost 4 bases and J lost 3, with 6 bases in between. The CDR3 DNA follows: TGTGCCATCAGTGGCACAGAAGAGACCCAGTACTTC. This gives the protein CAISGTEETQYF.

This chain connects TRBV29-1 to TRBJ2-5; TRBD2 agrees at 7 bases. The CDR3 is made up of 14 amino acids. V dropped 7 bases and J dropped 5; count of bases not matched to a gene: 13. Germline CDR1 SQVTM, CDR2 ANQGSEA. Here the CDR3 reads CSGSKPGGRETQYF. CDR3 DNA: TGCAGCGGATCTAAGCCGGGAGGCAGGGAGACCCAGTACTTC.

The J gene is TRBJ2-3, the V gene TRBV6-5; maybe TRBD2 (6 bases). CDR3 length equals 16 residues. The germline V gene encodes CDR1 MNHEY and CDR2 SVGAGI. The germline V and J ends were trimmed by 2 bases and 2 bases, with 14 bases remaining between them. This CDR3 reads CASSYGGSGYTDTQYF. The CDR3 region has the DNA TGTGCCAGCAGTTACGGGGGGTCGGGCTACACAGATACGCAGTATTTT.

The J gene is TRBJ2-7, the V gene TRBV5-6, with no clear D. V shed 0 bases and J shed 3 bases, with 10 bases lying between them. Germline V gene lookup returns CDR1 SGHDT and CDR2 YYEEEE. The length of the CDR3 is 14 residues. CDR3 bases: TGTGCCAGCAGCTTGGGTTCAGGTTACTACGAGCAGTACTTC. It encodes CASSLGSGYYEQYF.

This clone showed up just once. One junction end does not reproduce the germline sequence, and a read error may be involved. This chain uses TRBV6-6 with TRBJ1-1, with D maybe TRBD1 (5 bases). The CDR3 is 13 residues long. The V gene's germline CDR1 is MNHNY and CDR2 SVGAGI (reference sequence). The CDR3 DNA is TGCGCGTGGGGGGAAGGGGAGAAAACTGAAGCTTTCTTT. This encodes CAWGEGEKTEAFF.

The table lists this clone with a few counts. The V and J genes are TRBV7-9 and TRBJ1-5; D is uncertain. Germline CDR1 is SEHNR and CDR2 is FQNEAQ (reference sequence). The CDR3 extends over 16 amino acids. Trimming removed 1 base at V and 1 base at J, with 11 bases between. CDR3 sequence: CASSLEVFGSNQPQHF. The CDR3 DNA reads TGTGCCAGCAGCTTAGAGGTATTCGGGAGCAATCAGCCCCAGCATTTT. The variable domain in full, with the rest retrieved from reference TRBV7-9 and TRBJ1-5, is DTGVSQNPRHKITKRGQNVTFRCDPISEHNRLYWYRQTLGQGPEFLTYFQNEAQLEKSRLLSDRFSAERPKGSFSTLEIQRTEQGDSAMYLCASSLEVFGSNQPQHFGDGTRLSIL.

This rearrangement joins TRBV30 to TRBJ1-4; TRBD1 agrees at 8 bases. J lost 7 bases, V lost 3 bases, and 7 bases had no gene match. CDR3 length equals 14 residues. Germline CDR1 GTSNPN, CDR2 SVGIG (reference sequence). CDR3 amino acids: CAWSEGQGTEKLFF. The CDR3 coding sequence is TGTGCCTGGAGCGAAGGACAGGGTACTGAAAAACTGTTTTTT.

The rearrangement uses TRBV4-3 and TRBJ2-7; D ambiguous. Between the trimmed V and J ends, which lost 3 bases and 3 bases, there was a span of 12 bases. The CDR3 has 14 residues. CDR1 and CDR2 (germline): LGHNA, YSLEER. The CDR3 reads CASSHDIAGYEQYF. The CDR3 DNA reads as TGCGCCAGCAGCCACGACATCGCCGGCTACGAGCAGTACTTC.

This clone was seen just once. The CDR3 bases are TGTGCCAGCACCCAGGGGCACGGGAACACCGGGGAGCTGTTTTTT. This encodes CASTQGHGNTGELFF. The chain uses TRBV5-4 and TRBJ2-2, with D perhaps matching TRBD1 (6 bases). CDR1 is SGHNT and CDR2 is YYREEE in the germline V gene (reference sequence). Trimming took off 6 bases at V and 1 base at J, with 13 bases between the two ends. The CDR3 consists of 15 residues.

The chain couples TRBV9 to TRBJ1-1; maybe TRBD1 (5 bases). Trimming cost V 0 bases and J 4 bases, with 10 bases left between them. Germline assignment: CDR1 SGDLS and CDR2 YYNGEE. CDR3 length: 14 amino acids. In DNA form, the CDR3 reads TGTGCCAGCAGCGTAGAAGGGGAAGCCACTGAAGCTTTCTTT. This encodes CASSVEGEATEAFF.

The J gene is TRBJ1-2, the V gene TRBV5-1; D not certain. The germline gives CDR1 SGHRS, CDR2 YFSETQ. The CDR3 sequence is 13 residues long. The ends were cut back, 4 bases at V and 8 bases at J, with 15 bases in the middle. The CDR3 loop is CASSLNVDTGYTF. In DNA, the CDR3 is TGCGCCAGCAGCCTCAACGTAGACACCGGCTACACCTTC.

CDR3 residues: CASSQGQGASGYTF. CDR3 coding DNA: TGTGCCAGCAGCCAGGGACAGGGGGCTTCTGGCTACACCTTC. The rearrangement links TRBV3-1 (or the pseudogene TRBV3-2) to TRBJ1-2, with 12 bases matching TRBD1. Trimming took 3 bases from V and 7 from J; bases not matched to a gene: 3. CDR3 size: 14 residues. Germline V gives CDR1 LGHDT, CDR2 YNNKEL (reference sequence).

The genes are TRBV20-1 and TRBJ2-7; TRBD2 is a possible D gene (5 bases). Germline values: CDR1 DFQATT, CDR2 SNEGSKA (reference sequence). Trimming took off 5 bases at V and 6 bases at J, with 8 bases between the two ends. There are 10 residues in the CDR3. The DNA for the CDR3 is TGCAGTGCTCACGCGGGCGAGCAGTACTTC. Its protein is CSAHAGEQYF.

The rearrangement uses TRBV18 and TRBJ2-1; D ambiguous. CDR3 length equals 14 residues. V gave up 5 bases and J gave up 2 bases, with 10 bases separating them. Germline V gene data show CDR1 as KGHSH and CDR2 as LQKENI. The CDR3 protein is CASSAEPTYNEQFF. The DNA of the CDR3 is TGTGCCAGCTCAGCCGAGCCTACCTACAATGAGCAGTTCTTC. Together with reference TRBV18 and TRBJ2-1, the CDR3 gives the full variable domain: NAGVMQNPRHLVRRRGQEARLRCSPMKGHSHVYWYRQLPEEGLKFMVYLQKENIIDESGMPKERFSAEFPKEGPSILRIQQVVRGDSAAYFCASSAEPTYNEQFFGPGTRLTVL.

With respect to this clone: In the same sample, other DNA sequences code for this CDR3. This chain joins TRBV2 and TRBJ2-3; 8 positions agree with TRBD2. Germline V gene sequence: CDR1 SNHLY, CDR2 FYNNEI. CDR3 length: 14 amino acids. The junction had 3 bases not matched to a gene; V was cut back by 6 bases and J by 1 base. CDR3: CASSPGGGTDTQYF. The CDR3 DNA reads TGTGCCAGCAGCCCGGGGGGGGGCACAGATACGCAGTATTTT.

V usage is TRBV25-1 and J usage is TRBJ1-1; 7 nucleotides agree with TRBD1. Germline V gene lookup returns CDR1 MGHDK and CDR2 SYGVNS. The CDR3 consists of 13 residues. V lost 5 bases, J lost 7 bases, and 7 bases stayed unmatched. The CDR3, as DNA: TGTGCCAGCAGTATCAGGGGGTGGAGTGAAGCTTTCTTT. Its protein product is CASSIRGWSEAFF.

This chain uses TRBV7-9 with TRBJ2-5; 9 bases map to TRBD1. Germline V CDR1 and CDR2: SEHNR, FQNEAQ (reference sequence). V dropped 5 bases and J dropped 14; count of bases not matched to a gene: 9. The length of the CDR3 is 12 residues. The CDR3 spells CASSAGTGTKYF. The CDR3 nucleotides are TGTGCCAGCAGCGCCGGGACAGGGACAAAATACTTC.